A selection of T cell receptor beta chains follows, all from one sample in a study of blood T cell repertoires in COVID-19. Profiling relied on immunoSEQ multiplex PCR, and the TCRdb table lists in-frame clones only, not all of them. Counted here are some 200,000 clones, 84% occurring once; the ten biggest clones make up around 5.5%. The sample comprised peripheral blood. Source of these receptors: a woman aged 60-75 years who had recovered from COVID-19. Both conserved end residues are part of each CDR3. The D gene is left open where the match is weak. Clone size is stated in some rows and not others, as once, few, many or a class when expanded.

V gene	D gene	J gene	clone size	CDR3 protein
TRBV13	NA	TRBJ1-3	NA	CASRDYSGNTIYF
TRBV25-1	NA	TRBJ1-1	NA	CASSDVRSGGTEAFF
TRBV30	NA	TRBJ1-2	NA	CAWSGEGRGGYTF
TRBV2	NA	TRBJ1-1	once	CASRDDTLNTEAFF
TRBV2	TRBD2	TRBJ2-5	NA	CASTLAGLNLGEAQYF
TRBV6-5	NA	TRBJ2-5	NA	CASSYGARRGETQYF
TRBV6-1	NA	TRBJ1-2	NA	CASSDRIYGYTF
TRBV30	TRBD1	TRBJ2-7	NA	CAWSVQGAYEQYF
TRBV5-1	NA	TRBJ2-3	few	CASSSLPTDTQYF
TRBV27	NA	TRBJ1-4	once	CASSSTGMRKLFF
TRBV9	TRBD1	TRBJ2-1	NA	CASSVLRTGVNNEQFF
TRBV15	TRBD1	TRBJ2-1	NA	CATSQDRASYNEQFF
TRBV2	TRBD2	TRBJ2-7	NA	CASRSTSGGEEQYF
TRBV9	NA	TRBJ2-3	NA	CASSVGGGISTDTQYF
TRBV5-1	TRBD1	TRBJ2-2	NA	CASSGTGMDTGELFF
TRBV7-3	NA	TRBJ2-7	NA	CASSLDGGLAYEQYF
TRBV4-2	NA	TRBJ2-1	once	CASRSTGSSYNEQFF
TRBV15	NA	TRBJ1-1	NA	CATSSQTIAQVEAFF
TRBV5-1	NA	TRBJ1-4	NA	CASSGASSPSGEKLFF
TRBV3-1/TRBV3-2	NA	TRBJ2-7	NA	CASGRGTEAYEQYF
TRBV19	TRBD1	TRBJ1-5	NA	CASQTGTGEGRPQHF
TRBV6-6	NA	TRBJ1-3	NA	CASSYPGGASGNTIYF
TRBV7-8	NA	TRBJ2-5	NA	CASSLNPGTSGETQYF
TRBV7-9	NA	TRBJ1-2	few	CASSLALNYGYTF
TRBV7-9	NA	TRBJ2-7	NA	CASSSRGPYEQYF
TRBV30	NA	TRBJ2-3	NA	CAWSVLSSTDTQYF
TRBV6-5	NA	TRBJ1-6	NA	CASSSDSPYSNSPLHF
TRBV11-2	TRBD2	TRBJ2-7	NA	CASSIVSGGPSSYEQYF
TRBV4-1	TRBD2	TRBJ2-1	NA	CASSQVVLAGGPRQFF
TRBV2	NA	TRBJ2-7	NA	CASSPLSREDEQYF
TRBV6-5	TRBD1	TRBJ1-2	NA	CASTPDRAYGYTF
TRBV2	NA	TRBJ1-5	NA	CASSGGLNQPQHF
TRBV28	TRBD2	TRBJ2-7	NA	CASSLPGLAGGSMFYEQYF
TRBV7-3	TRBD1	TRBJ1-1	NA	CASSLTGGGEAFF
TRBV27	NA	TRBJ2-1	NA	CASKSSLNSYNEQFF
TRBV19	TRBD1	TRBJ2-7	NA	CASSTLRDRDPYEQYF
TRBV12-5	NA	TRBJ2-3	NA	CASGPGQGADTQYF